The 14 T cell receptor beta chains below all came from one sample that was sequenced in a study of blood T cell repertoires in COVID-19. The repertoire was sequenced with immunoSEQ multiplex PCR; TCRdb's copy has only in-frame clones and lacks some. The repertoire holds about 64,000 clones, with roughly 80% as singletons. The sequenced sample consisted of peripheral blood. The receptors were sampled from a man older than 75 with acute or convalescent COVID-19.

J is TRBJ2-5 and V is TRBV19, with 10 bases aligning to TRBD1. The CDR3 contains 15 residues. V lost 5 bases and J lost 5; bases outside the gene matches: 8. Germline CDR1 and CDR2: LNHDA and SQIVND (reference sequence). This chain's CDR3 is CASSPRQGAWETQYF. CDR3 DNA sequence: TGTGCCAGTAGTCCCAGACAGGGGGCTTGGGAGACCCAGTACTTC. Together with reference TRBV19 and TRBJ2-5, the CDR3 gives the full variable domain: DGGITQSPKYLFRKEGQNVTLSCEQNLNHDAMYWYRQDPGQGLRLIYYSQIVNDFQKGDIAEGYSVSREKKESFPLTVTSAQKNPTAFYLCASSPRQGAWETQYFGPGTRLLVL.

This sequence joins TRBV12-2 and TRBJ1-1. TRBV12-2 is given as a pseudogene. The CDR3 is made up of 14 amino acids. Here the CDR3 reads CASRPKEARSEAFF. In DNA, the CDR3 is TGTGCAAGTCGCCCCAAGGAGGCTAGGAGTGAAGCTTTCTTT.

This CDR3 is CASGPGGNTEAFF. CDR3 bases: TGTGCCAGTGGTCCAGGGGGGAACACTGAAGCTTTCTTT. V gene TRBV5-6 combines with J gene TRBJ1-1; 7 bases line up with TRBD1. CDR1 SGHDT and CDR2 YYEEEE come from the germline V gene. The CDR3 runs 13 residues. The V segment lost 8 bases and the J segment 1 base; nucleotides outside the gene matches: 5.

The chain links TRBV18 to TRBJ1-3, with a tentative D call TRBD1 (5 bases). Trimming cost V 2 bases and J 0 bases, with 14 bases left between them. The CDR3 contains 17 residues. The germline gives CDR1 KGHSH, CDR2 LQKENI. CDR3 nucleotide sequence: TGTGCCAGCTCACCAGACAGTCTGTTCGGCTCTGGAAACACCATATATTTT. This encodes CASSPDSLFGSGNTIYF.

This rearrangement joins TRBV29-1 to TRBJ2-5; TRBD2 is a possible D gene (7 bases). V lost 8 bases to trimming and J lost 0 bases, with 13 bases between them. CDR3 length equals 13 residues. Germline CDR1 SQVTM, CDR2 ANQGSEA. The CDR3 spells CSSRGADQETQYF. DNA of the CDR3: TGCAGCTCCCGGGGGGCAGACCAAGAGACCCAGTACTTC.

The chain combines TRBV12-3 or TRBV12-4 with TRBJ2-1, with D perhaps TRBD2 (5 bases). The V end was cut by 8 bases, the J end by 7 bases, with 12 bases between. The CDR3 has 12 amino acids. The CDR3, as DNA: TGTGCCAGCTGCGTAGGCGGGAATGAGCAGTTCTTC. Protein product: CASCVGGNEQFF.

The count of this clone is one. This chain links TRBV18 with TRBJ2-5, with TRBD1 identical over 7 bases. The germline V gene has CDR1 KGHSH and CDR2 LQKENI. Trimming took 2 bases from V and 4 from J; bases not matched to a gene: 4. The CDR3 is made up of 14 amino acids. For the CDR3, the DNA is TGTGCCAGCTCACCAGGGACAGAAAGAGAGACCCAGTACTTC. This gives the protein CASSPGTERETQYF.

This chain links TRBV9 with TRBJ2-3; 11 bases line up with TRBD2. Germline values: CDR1 SGDLS, CDR2 YYNGEE. CDR3 length: 16 amino acids. V was clipped by 3 bases and J by 4 bases; unmatched bases: 7. Here the CDR3 reads CASSGLAGGGADTQYF. The CDR3 coding sequence is TGTGCCAGCAGCGGGCTAGCGGGAGGAGGGGCAGATACGCAGTATTTT.

Of note for this clone: Germline is not matched at one junction end, which may reflect a read error. The V call is TRBV7-8, the J call TRBJ1-4; D is unresolved. Germline-derived CDR1 and CDR2 are SGHVS and FQNEAQ. The CDR3 covers 13 residues. For the CDR3, the DNA is TGTGCCAGCAGGTTAGCCCAGGCGACCAGGCTGTTTTTT. Translating gives CASRLAQATRLFF.

Turning to this clone: The sample carries other DNA sequences with the same CDR3. The chain is built from TRBV3-1 (or the pseudogene TRBV3-2) and TRBJ1-5; D uncertain. Trimming took off 0 bases at V and 5 bases at J, with 5 bases between the two ends. The CDR3 spans 13 residues. Germline assignment: CDR1 LGHDT and CDR2 YNNKEL (reference sequence). In nucleotides, the CDR3 is TGTGCCAGCAGCCAAGACCGAGATCAGCCCCAGCATTTT. Its translation: CASSQDRDQPQHF.

This clone was recorded a few times. The chain couples TRBV5-4 to TRBJ2-7; no clear D gene. Germline CDR1 SGHNT, CDR2 YYREEE (reference sequence). This CDR3 has 12 residues. V gave up 0 bases and J gave up 4 bases, with 5 bases separating them. The CDR3 DNA reads TGTGCCAGCAGCTTGGACGGTTACGAGCAGTACTTC. Residues: CASSLDGYEQYF.

J is TRBJ2-3 and V is TRBV6-2 or TRBV6-3, with TRBD2 matching 10 bases. The CDR3 has 14 amino acids. Germline V gene data show CDR1 as MNHEY and CDR2 as SVGEGT. J was trimmed by 4 bases and V by 6 bases; bases with no gene match: 4. CDR3 residues: CASRPSGGPDTQYF. The DNA for the CDR3 is TGTGCCAGCAGACCTAGCGGGGGCCCAGATACGCAGTATTTT.

This clone was observed a single time. The chain couples TRBV5-4 to TRBJ1-1; TRBD1 is a possible D gene (5 bases). V was clipped by 0 bases and J by 1 base, with 7 bases between them. Germline CDR1 and CDR2: SGHNT and YYREEE (reference sequence). This CDR3 is built from 14 residues. The CDR3 loop is CASSLVGQNTEAFF. The CDR3 DNA follows: TGTGCCAGCAGCTTGGTCGGACAGAACACTGAAGCTTTCTTT.

The chain combines TRBV2 with TRBJ2-3; 13 nucleotides agree with TRBD2. Germline V gives CDR1 SNHLY, CDR2 FYNNEI. V gave up 4 bases and J gave up 11 bases; unmatched junction bases: 3. This CDR3 has 13 residues. In nucleotides, the CDR3 is TGTGCCAGCAGTGGAGGGACTAGCGGGATGCAGTATTTT. This translates into CASSGGTSGMQYF.